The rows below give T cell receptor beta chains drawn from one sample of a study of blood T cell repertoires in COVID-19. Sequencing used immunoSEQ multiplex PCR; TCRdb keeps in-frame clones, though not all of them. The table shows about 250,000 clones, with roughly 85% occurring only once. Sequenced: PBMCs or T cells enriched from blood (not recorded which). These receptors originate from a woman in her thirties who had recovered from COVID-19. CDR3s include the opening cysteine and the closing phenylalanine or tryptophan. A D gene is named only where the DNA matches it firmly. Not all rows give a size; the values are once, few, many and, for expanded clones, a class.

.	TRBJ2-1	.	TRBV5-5	CASSLGGDPGFFEQFF	TGTGCCAGCAGCTTGGGGGGGGACCCAGGATTTTTTGAGCAGTTCTTC
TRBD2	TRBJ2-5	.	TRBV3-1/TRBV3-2	CASSARTSGQETQYF	TGTGCCAGCAGCGCCCGGACTAGCGGCCAAGAGACCCAGTACTTC
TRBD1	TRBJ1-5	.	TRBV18	CASSPGQGDQPQHF	TGTGCCAGCTCACCCGGACAGGGAGATCAGCCCCAGCATTTT
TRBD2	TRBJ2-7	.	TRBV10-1	CASSESRAGGPHEQYF	TGCGCCAGCAGTGAGTCTCGGGCGGGAGGGCCCCACGAGCAGTACTTC
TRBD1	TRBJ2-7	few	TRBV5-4	CASSSVDRPYEQYF	TGTGCCAGCAGCTCCGTGGACAGGCCTTACGAGCAGTACTTC
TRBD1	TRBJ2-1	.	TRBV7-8	CASSLVVGQGGEQFF	TGTGCCAGCAGCCTAGTGGTGGGACAGGGTGGTGAGCAGTTCTTC
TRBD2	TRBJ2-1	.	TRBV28	CASSPSGRGYNEQFF	TGTGCCAGCAGCCCTAGCGGGAGGGGATACAATGAGCAGTTCTTC
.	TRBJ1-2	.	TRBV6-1	CASSEEGYYGYTF	TGTGCCAGCAGTGAAGAGGGGTACTATGGCTACACCTTC
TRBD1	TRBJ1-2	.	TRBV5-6	CASSFGTGSAGGYTF	TGTGCCAGCAGCTTCGGGACAGGGTCCGCGGGGGGCTACACCTTC
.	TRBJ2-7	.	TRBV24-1	CAPEGGTASYEQYF	TGTGCCCCCGAGGGTGGAACGGCCTCCTACGAGCAGTACTTC
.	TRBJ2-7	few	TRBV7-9	CASSFPGIYEQYF	TGTGCCAGCAGCTTCCCTGGCATCTACGAGCAGTACTTC
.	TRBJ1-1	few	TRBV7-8	CASSLVTLQAGNTEAFF	TGTGCCAGCAGCTTAGTTACCCTCCAAGCGGGAAACACTGAAGCTTTCTTT
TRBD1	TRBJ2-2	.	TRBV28	CASSSVQGAGELFF	TGTGCCAGCAGTTCCGTACAGGGGGCCGGGGAGCTGTTTTTT
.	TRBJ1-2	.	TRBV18	CASSPTQANYGYTF	TGTGCCAGCTCACCAACGCAGGCGAACTATGGCTACACCTTC
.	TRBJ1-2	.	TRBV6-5	CASREGGYTF	TGTGCCAGCAGGGAGGGTGGCTACACCTTC
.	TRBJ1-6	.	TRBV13	CASSEGRWDSPLHF	TGTGCCAGCAGTGAGGGTCGCTGGGATTCACCCCTCCACTTT
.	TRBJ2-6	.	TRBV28	CASSRSSGANVLTF	TGTGCCAGCAGTCGCAGCTCTGGGGCCAACGTCCTGACTTTC
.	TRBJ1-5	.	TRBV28	CASSLGLQGNQPQHF	TGTGCCAGCAGCCTAGGGCTACAGGGCAATCAGCCCCAGCATTTT
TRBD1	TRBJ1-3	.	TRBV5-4	CASSFRVQGSGNTIYF	TGTGCCAGCAGCTTCCGGGTACAGGGGTCTGGAAACACCATATATTTT
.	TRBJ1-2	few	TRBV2	CASVLQGTWGYTF	TGTGCCAGCGTACTACAGGGCACTTGGGGCTACACCTTC
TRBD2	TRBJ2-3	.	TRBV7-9	CASSLTAGVTDTQYF	TGTGCCAGCAGCTTAACAGCGGGAGTTACAGATACGCAGTATTTT
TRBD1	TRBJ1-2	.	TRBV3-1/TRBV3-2	CASSQIRTGGDHGYTF	TGTGCCAGCAGCCAAATAAGGACAGGGGGCGATCATGGCTACACCTTC
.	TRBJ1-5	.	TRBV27	CASSSGIIANQPQHF	TGTGCCAGCAGCTCGGGGATTATAGCAAATCAGCCCCAGCATTTT